The T cell receptor beta chain described here comes from a study of T cell changes during pregnancy in multiple sclerosis. The repertoire was sequenced with immunoSEQ multiplex PCR; TCRdb's copy has only in-frame clones and lacks some. The data contain tens of thousands of clones, 85% to 95% of them singletons. Germline CDR1 and CDR2: SGHVS and FNYEAQ. The CDR3 runs 15 residues. V was clipped by 2 bases and J by 5 bases, with 13 bases between them. The TCR originated in a female donor with multiple sclerosis, enrolled in a pregnancy study. Sequencing used peripheral blood, obtained after pregnancy. This sequence joins TRBV7-6 and TRBJ2-1; weak D call: TRBD2 (7 bases). CDR3 in amino acids: CASSLRGADNNEQFF. The CDR3 DNA reads as TGTGCCAGCAGCTTACGGGGGGCAGACAACAATGAGCAGTTCTTC.